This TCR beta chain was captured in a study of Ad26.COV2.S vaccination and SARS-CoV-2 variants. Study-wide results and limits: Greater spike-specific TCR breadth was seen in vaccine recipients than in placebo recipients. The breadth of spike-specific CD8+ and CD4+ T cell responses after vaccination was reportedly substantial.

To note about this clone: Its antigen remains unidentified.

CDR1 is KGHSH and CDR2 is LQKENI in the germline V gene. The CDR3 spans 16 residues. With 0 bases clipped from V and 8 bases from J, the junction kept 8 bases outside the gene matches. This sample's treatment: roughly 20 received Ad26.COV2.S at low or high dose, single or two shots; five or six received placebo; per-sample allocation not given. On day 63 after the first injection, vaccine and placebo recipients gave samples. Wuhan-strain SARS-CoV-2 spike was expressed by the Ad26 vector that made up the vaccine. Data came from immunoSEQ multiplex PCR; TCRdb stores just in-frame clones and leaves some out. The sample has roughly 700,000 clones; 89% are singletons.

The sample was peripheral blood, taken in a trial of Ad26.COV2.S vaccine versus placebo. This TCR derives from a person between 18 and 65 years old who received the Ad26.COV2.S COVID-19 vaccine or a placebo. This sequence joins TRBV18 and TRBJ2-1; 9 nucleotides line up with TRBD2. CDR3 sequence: CASSPPASGTLYEQFF. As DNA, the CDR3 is TGTGCCAGCTCACCACCGGCTAGCGGGACATTGTATGAGCAGTTCTTC.